These 17 T cell receptor beta chains were sequenced from one sample in a study of blood T cell repertoires in COVID-19. The assay was immunoSEQ multiplex PCR, and TCRdb's table has in-frame clones only and misses some. The sample holds approximately 240,000 clones, 70% to 90% seen once. The sequenced sample consisted of peripheral blood. Receptors originate from a woman aged 40 to 49 who had recovered from COVID-19.

The gene calls are TRBV7-2 and TRBJ2-6, with D uncertain. Trimming removed 1 base at V and 2 bases at J, with 12 bases between. The germline gives CDR1 SGHTA, CDR2 FQGNSA. The CDR3 has 17 residues. The chain's CDR3 is CASSLDGALTGANVLTF. DNA of the CDR3: TGTGCCAGCAGCTTAGATGGAGCTCTAACTGGGGCCAACGTCCTGACTTTC.

The chain combines TRBV4-3 with TRBJ1-4, with D perhaps TRBD1 (6 bases). CDR3 length: 17 amino acids. Deletions cut 1 base from V and 4 bases from J, with 16 bases between. Germline CDR1 LGHNA, CDR2 YSLEER. CDR3 in amino acids: CASSQASRTVFNEKLFF. The CDR3 DNA reads as TGCGCCAGCAGCCAAGCCTCCAGGACAGTATTTAATGAAAAACTGTTTTTT.

The rearrangement joins TRBV28 to TRBJ2-1; 9 nucleotides line up with TRBD2. The CDR3 runs to 16 residues. V gave up 8 bases and J gave up 6 bases; unmatched junction bases: 14. Germline CDR1 reads MDHEN; CDR2 reads SYDVKM. In DNA, the CDR3 is TGTGCCAGCTCGCCGCCCATAGCGGGAGTGTCCAATGAGCAGTTCTTC. Amino acid sequence: CASSPPIAGVSNEQFF.

This chain links TRBV2 with TRBJ1-5; TRBD1 agrees at 8 bases. The CDR3 has 14 amino acids. V was pared by 7 bases and J by 10 bases, with 12 bases of the junction left unmatched. CDR1 is SNHLY and CDR2 is FYNNEI in the germline V gene. CDR3 sequence (DNA): TGTGCCAGCACTCCCAGGGGGCCTTGGCGTCCCCAGCATTTT. It is translated as CASTPRGPWRPQHF.

The chain carries TRBV7-2 and TRBJ2-1; 9 bases match TRBD2. Trimming removed 6 bases from V and 9 bases from J; junction bases left unmatched: 6. CDR1 and CDR2 (germline): SGHTA, FQGNSA. The length of the CDR3 is 13 residues. CDR3 sequence: CASRGTSTREQFF. The CDR3 nucleotides are TGTGCCAGCAGGGGGACTAGCACTCGTGAGCAGTTCTTC.

V and J are TRBV7-9 and TRBJ2-7; 10 positions match TRBD2. The CDR3 has 18 amino acids. The trim removed 1 base at V and 1 base at J, leaving 10 bases unmatched. CDR1 is SEHNR and CDR2 is FQNEAQ in the germline V gene (reference sequence). CDR3 sequence reads: CASSLVGLAGVGSYEQYF. CDR3 sequence (DNA): TGTGCCAGCAGCTTAGTAGGCCTAGCGGGAGTAGGATCCTACGAGCAGTACTTC.

The chain carries TRBV28 and TRBJ2-5, with D hard to call. V was pared by 6 bases and J by 4 bases, with 9 bases between. The CDR3 is 12 residues long. From germline, CDR1 is MDHEN and CDR2 SYDVKM. In DNA, the CDR3 is TGTGCCAGCAGCTACAGAACAGAGACCCAGTACTTC. This gives the protein CASSYRTETQYF.

V is TRBV28 and J is TRBJ2-7, with D possibly TRBD1 on 5 matching bases. The CDR3 is 13 amino acids. CDR1 is MDHEN and CDR2 is SYDVKM in the germline V gene. V was pared by 3 bases and J by 4 bases, with 10 bases between. The CDR3 DNA reads as TGTGCCAGCAGTTTGAACCAGGGTTACGAGCAGTACTTC. The encoded protein is CASSLNQGYEQYF.

About this clone itself: The junction does not match germline at one end; this may be a read error. This chain connects TRBV19 to TRBJ1-4; D gene unclear. There are 15 residues in the CDR3. Germline V gene sequence: CDR1 LNHDA, CDR2 SQIVND (reference sequence). The chain's CDR3 is CVSSIYLSRTEKLFF. CDR3 coding DNA: TGTGTCAGTAGTATTTATCTATCTAGAACTGAAAAACTGTTTTTT.

The gene calls are TRBV6-6 and TRBJ2-7; weak D call: TRBD1 (6 bases). The germline CDR1 and CDR2 sequences are MNHNY and SVGAGI (reference sequence). The CDR3 has 15 amino acids. The V end was cut by 6 bases, the J end by 3 bases, with 18 bases between. This CDR3 reads CASRNTGSPYYEQYF. In DNA form, the CDR3 reads TGTGCCAGCAGAAATACAGGGTCACCCTACTACGAGCAGTACTTC.

This clone was seen a single time. This chain connects TRBV27 to TRBJ2-7; possibly TRBD2 for D (6 bases). CDR3 size: 13 residues. Trimming pared 6 bases from V and 6 bases from J, leaving 15 bases between. CDR1 is MNHEY, CDR2 SMNVEV, per germline (reference sequence). For the CDR3, the DNA is TGTGCCAGCAGCCCGGGAATGGGAGGCGAGCAGTACTTC. This gives the protein CASSPGMGGEQYF.

The J gene is TRBJ1-4, the V gene TRBV6-2 or TRBV6-3, with a weak D call TRBD1 (6 bases). V dropped 5 bases and J dropped 17 bases, with 18 bases sitting between them. This CDR3 spans 12 amino acids. Germline V CDR1 and CDR2: MNHEY, SVGEGT. CDR3 region: CASSGSATDSFF. For the CDR3, the DNA is TGTGCCAGCAGTGGGTCCGCAACGGACAGTTTTTTT.

V and J are TRBV5-4 and TRBJ1-1; a possible D gene is TRBD1 (5 bases). The CDR3 runs to 14 residues. Germline V gene lookup returns CDR1 SGHNT and CDR2 YYREEE (reference sequence). Trimming stripped 5 bases from V and 4 bases from J, with 15 bases between. CDR3 DNA sequence: TGTGCCAGCAGGAAGGGGCCCGAAGGCACTGAAGCTTTCTTT. This translates into CASRKGPEGTEAFF.

The rearrangement uses TRBV24-1 and TRBJ2-2; TRBD2 aligns across 7 bases. The ends lost 10 bases at V and 4 bases at J; junction bases unmatched: 8. Per germline, CDR1 KGHDR and CDR2 SFDVKD. This CDR3 contains 14 residues. The CDR3 coding sequence is TGTGCCACGAGCCTGGGGGGGGGCACCGGGGAGCTGTTTTTT. Protein: CATSLGGGTGELFF.

This clone has only a few counts. The rearrangement uses TRBV24-1 and TRBJ2-1; no definite D call. Germline CDR1 KGHDR, CDR2 SFDVKD. This CDR3 comprises 16 residues. V lost 0 bases, J lost 5 bases, and 13 bases lay in between. In DNA, the CDR3 is TGTGCCACCAGTGATTTGCCCAGTTCCGTGAACAATGAGCAGTTCTTC. Translating it yields CATSDLPSSVNNEQFF.

The V and J genes are TRBV7-8 and TRBJ1-4, with 7 bases lining up with TRBD1. The CDR3 loop spans 14 amino acids. Trimming took 5 bases from V and 13 from J; bases not matched to a gene: 13. CDR1 is SGHVS, CDR2 FQNEAQ, per germline. The CDR3 region is CASSRDSPLAGLFF. Here the CDR3 DNA reads TGTGCCAGCAGCCGGGACAGCCCCTTGGCGGGACTGTTTTTT.

V usage is TRBV5-1 and J usage is TRBJ1-3; D call uncertain. V shed 7 bases and J shed 4 bases, with 12 bases lying between them. The length of the CDR3 is 13 residues. CDR1 is SGHRS, CDR2 YFSETQ, per germline. CDR3 protein: CASSSDPGNTIYF. The CDR3 region has the DNA TGCGCCAGCTCAAGCGATCCAGGAAACACCATATATTTT.